This is a list of T cell receptor beta chains from one sample in a study of siplizumab effects on memory and regulatory T cells. Sequencing used immunoSEQ multiplex PCR; TCRdb keeps in-frame clones, though not all of them. The table includes roughly 68,000 clones, around 96% detected once. Sequencing input: naive CD8+ T cells sorted from blood. The source of these receptors is a human donor in good health. The CDR3 runs from the conserved cysteine through the conserved F or W. Each record gives: D gene, J gene, V gene, CDR3 protein. A D gene is named only where the DNA matches it firmly.

. TRBJ2-7 TRBV28 CASSPGPIYEQYF
. TRBJ2-3 TRBV4-1 CASSQVEETDTQYF
. TRBJ2-7 TRBV4-3 CASSQAQGHEQYF
. TRBJ1-2 TRBV27 CASRGGGGYTF
. TRBJ1-2 TRBV9 CASSTRSGQNYGYTF
. TRBJ1-5 TRBV5-6 CASSLGGEPQHF
. TRBJ2-7 TRBV30 CAWSPGVEQYF
. TRBJ1-4 TRBV7-9 CASSDSREREKLFF
. TRBJ2-2 TRBV5-1 CASSLAGSTNTGELFF
. TRBJ2-1 TRBV12-5 CASGLVGDALSYNEQFF
. TRBJ2-1 TRBV27 CASSPSPVLNNEQFF
. TRBJ2-7 TRBV4-1 CASSQIRDRSYEQYF
. TRBJ2-7 TRBV5-4 CASSAGGEQYF
TRBD2 TRBJ2-7 TRBV9 CASSVGGGTEQYF
. TRBJ1-1 TRBV29-1 CSVDTGMNTEAFF
TRBD1 TRBJ1-1 TRBV5-6 CASSQDRGYTEAFF
TRBD2 TRBJ2-7 TRBV13 CASSLGAGGYEQYF
. TRBJ2-7 TRBV28 CASSFQGDTYEQYF
TRBD1 TRBJ2-7 TRBV4-1 CASSPGDRVYEQYF
TRBD2 TRBJ2-7 TRBV9 CASSPRRGGPYEQYF
. TRBJ2-1 TRBV12-5 CASGTDLSSYNEQFF
. TRBJ2-5 TRBV21-1 CASSRTLQVETQYF
TRBD1 TRBJ2-1 TRBV27 CASRQGVGYEQFF
. TRBJ1-1 TRBV7-6 CASSLEVSTEAFF
. TRBJ1-1 TRBV21-1 CASSKAGGRVNTEAFF
. TRBJ2-5 TRBV19 CASSIVGQETQYF
. TRBJ1-4 TRBV7-2 CASSFWGYGEKLFF
TRBD1 TRBJ1-1 TRBV4-1 CASSQGQGSEAFF
TRBD1 TRBJ1-1 TRBV5-4 CASSLKTGVWTEAFF